This TCR beta chain was retrieved from a study of beta chain features in type 1 diabetes. Looking at the study overall: The patient and healthy donor groups were comparable for age, gender and cell yields.

All of the isolated RNA was reverse transcribed, so expressed TCRB transcripts were sequenced. An average of approximately 1 million reads was obtained from stem cell-like memory T cell samples. Here immunoSEQ multiplex PCR was the method, and the copy in TCRdb shows in-frame clones only, minus some. Of roughly 120,000 clones listed, approximately 39% were seen once; the top ten hold less than 0.08%. CDR3 length equals 13 residues. Unmatched junction bases numbered 7, after V lost 5 bases and J lost 6 bases. The V gene's germline CDR1 is LNHNV and CDR2 YYDKDF (reference sequence). The clonotype was recovered from a woman younger than 35 in good health. The specimen sequenced was stem cell memory CD4+ T cells from blood. This chain connects TRBV15 to TRBJ2-7; TRBD2 matches 7 bases. CDR3 sequence (DNA): TGTGCCACCAGCGGTGGGGGGGGTCCCGAGCAGTACTTC. Protein product: CATSGGGGPEQYF.